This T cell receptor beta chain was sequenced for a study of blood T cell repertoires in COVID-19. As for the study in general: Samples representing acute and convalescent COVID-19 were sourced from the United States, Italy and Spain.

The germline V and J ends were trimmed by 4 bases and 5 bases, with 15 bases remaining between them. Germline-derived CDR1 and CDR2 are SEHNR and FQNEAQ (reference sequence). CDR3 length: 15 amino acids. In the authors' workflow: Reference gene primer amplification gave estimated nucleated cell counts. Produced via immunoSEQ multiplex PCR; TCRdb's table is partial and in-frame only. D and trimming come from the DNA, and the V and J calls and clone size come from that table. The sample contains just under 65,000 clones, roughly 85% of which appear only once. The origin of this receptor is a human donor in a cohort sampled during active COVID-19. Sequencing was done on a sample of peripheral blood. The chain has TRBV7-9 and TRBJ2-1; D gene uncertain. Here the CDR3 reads CASSYAKSVHNEQFF. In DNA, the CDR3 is TGTGCCAGCAGCTACGCGAAGTCGGTCCACAATGAGCAGTTCTTC. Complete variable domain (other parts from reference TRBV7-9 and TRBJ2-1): DTGVSQNPRHKITKRGQNVTFRCDPISEHNRLYWYRQTLGQGPEFLTYFQNEAQLEKSRLLSDRFSAERPKGSFSTLEIQRTEQGDSAMYLCASSYAKSVHNEQFFGPGTRLTVL.